The 27 T cell receptor beta chains presented below share a single source sample, sequenced in a study of blood T cell repertoires in COVID-19 (dated by TCRdb to 2018 to 2020). The library was obtained by the immunoSEQ multiplex PCR assay. This immuneACCESS table, as held by TCRdb, lists in-frame sequences with V and J called but not all clones. Of the missing ones, under half trace to an unresolved V gene in checked studies; the others have no known cause. The sample yields about 90,000 clones; roughly 90% were counted once. About 2.5% of the sample is taken by the ten largest. Material for sequencing was peripheral blood. The receptors stem from a human donor with active COVID-19. The donor label of this sample is uncertain.

The chain employs TRBV5-1 and TRBJ1-1; 9 bases line up with TRBD1. V lost 4 bases and J lost 10; bases outside the gene matches: 17. The germline CDR1 and CDR2 sequences are SGHRS and YFSETQ. The CDR3 covers 16 residues. The CDR3 nucleotides read TGCGCCAGCAGCGTATATGCTGCCGGGACAGGGATAGCAGCTTTCTTT. It specifies CASSVYAAGTGIAAFF. The variable domain in full, completed from reference TRBV5-1 and TRBJ1-1, reads KAGVTQTPRYLIKTRGQQVTLSCSPISGHRSVSWYQQTPGQGLQFLFEYFSETQRNKGNFPGRFSGRQFSNSRSEMNVSTLELGDSALYLCASSVYAAGTGIAAFFGQGTRLTVV.

The gene calls are TRBV28 and TRBJ1-1; TRBD1 agrees at 7 bases. CDR3 length equals 13 residues. Unmatched junction bases numbered 8, after V lost 6 bases and J lost 7 bases. The germline CDR1 and CDR2 sequences are MDHEN and SYDVKM. CDR3 sequence reads: CASSPRGQIEAFF. CDR3 coding DNA: TGTGCCAGCAGCCCAAGGGGGCAGATTGAAGCTTTCTTT.

The rearrangement uses TRBV2 and TRBJ1-2; a weak D match, TRBD1 (6 bases). The germline CDR1 and CDR2 sequences are SNHLY and FYNNEI. Trimming stripped 5 bases from V and 8 bases from J, with 18 bases between. This CDR3 contains 14 residues. CDR3 sequence: CASSLRAGAGGYTF. DNA of the CDR3: TGTGCCAGCAGTCTGAGAGCGGGGGCGGGCGGCTACACCTTC.

This rearrangement joins TRBV21-1 to TRBJ2-1; the listed D gene, TRBD2, was not tested against the DNA. TRBV21-1 is an annotated pseudogene. The CDR3 totals 12 residues. In nucleotides, the CDR3 is TGTGCCAATCCTCCCGCGGGACTAAACCCGTTCTTC. As protein: CANPPAGLNPFF.

This clone was observed a few times. CDR3 residues: CASSTPGQGVEQYF. In DNA, the CDR3 is TGCGCCAGCAGCACCCCGGGACAGGGTGTCGAGCAGTACTTC. This sequence joins TRBV5-1 and TRBJ2-7, with 9 bases lining up with TRBD1. The germline V gene has CDR1 SGHRS and CDR2 YFSETQ. The J segment lost 6 bases and the V segment lost 4 bases, leaving 8 bases of the junction unmatched. CDR3 size: 14 residues.

This clone was seen many times. V gene TRBV4-1 combines with J gene TRBJ1-6; D remains ambiguous. Trimming shortened V by 4 bases and J by 4 bases, and 11 bases separated the two germline ends. The CDR3 spans 15 residues. Germline CDR1 MGHRA, CDR2 YSYEKL. CDR3 sequence: CASSLPGFYNSPLHF. The CDR3 DNA reads as TGCGCCAGCAGCCTGCCGGGATTTTATAATTCACCCCTCCACTTT.

In its sample, this clone was seen a few times. V is TRBV15 and J is TRBJ1-2; 8 positions agree with TRBD1. V was pared by 6 bases and J by 4 bases, with 10 bases of the junction left unmatched. There are 15 residues in the CDR3. Per the germline V gene, CDR1 is LNHNV and CDR2 is YYDKDF (reference sequence). The CDR3 region has the DNA TGTGCCACCAGTGAAGAGGACAGGGCTGGCTATGGCTACACCTTC. Residues: CATSEEDRAGYGYTF.

For the CDR3, the DNA is TGTGCCAGCAGCCAAGCGCCGGACTATCTCCCTTACTATGGCTACACCTTC. This codes for CASSQAPDYLPYYGYTF. V usage is TRBV3-1 (or the pseudogene TRBV3-2) and J usage is TRBJ1-2, with D unclear. V lost 1 base to trimming and J lost 3 bases, with 18 bases between them. The CDR3 runs 17 residues. Germline V gene data show CDR1 as LGHDT and CDR2 as YNNKEL (reference sequence).

The V gene is TRBV7-6, the J gene TRBJ1-3; 9 bases align to TRBD1. CDR1 is SGHVS, CDR2 FNYEAQ, per germline. The CDR3 has 19 residues. Trimming removed 5 bases from V and 0 bases from J; junction bases left unmatched: 14. The CDR3 loop reads CASSVPGQGMGPSGNTIYF. DNA for the CDR3: TGTGCCAGCAGCGTCCCGGGACAGGGTATGGGCCCCTCTGGAAACACCATATATTTT. Variable domain in full (rest from reference TRBV7-6 and TRBJ1-3): GAGVSQSPRYKVTKRGQDVALRCDPISGHVSLYWYRQALGQGPEFLTYFNYEAQQDKSGLPNDRFSAERPEGSISTLTIQRTEQRDSAMYRCASSVPGQGMGPSGNTIYFGEGSWLTVV.

With regard to this clone: Germline is not matched at one junction end, which may reflect a read error. The gene calls are TRBV3-1 (or the pseudogene TRBV3-2) and TRBJ1-2; 10 bases match TRBD1. Germline V gene sequence: CDR1 LGHDT, CDR2 YNNKEL (reference sequence). CDR3 length: 15 residues. The DNA for the CDR3 is TGTGCCAGCAGCCAAGCCGGGAGACAGGGGGCCCCTCATATCTTC. Residues: CASSQAGRQGAPHIF.

CDR3 DNA: TGTGCCAGCAACTCCCGGGACAGGATCTACGAAGAGACCCAGTACTTC. Amino acids: CASNSRDRIYEETQYF. This chain joins TRBV5-6 and TRBJ2-5; the match to TRBD1 covers 8 bases. This CDR3 comprises 16 residues. Germline loops: CDR1 SGHDT, CDR2 YYEEEE. Trimming at V came to 6 bases and at J to 3 bases, leaving 13 bases not matched to a gene.

The chain employs TRBV24-1 and TRBJ2-3; TRBD1 agrees at 8 bases. The CDR3 runs 17 residues. With V trimmed by 7 bases and J by 6 bases, 17 bases remained unmatched. From germline, CDR1 is KGHDR and CDR2 SFDVKD. In nucleotides, the CDR3 is TGTGCCACCAGCGACCGGGTGGGTCAGGGGGCATGGGATACGCAGTATTTT. It yields the protein CATSDRVGQGAWDTQYF.

This clone occurred once. CDR3 in DNA: TGTGCCAGCAGCGTAGCAGCGGGGGTACACGAAACAGATACGCAGTATTTT. It codes for CASSVAAGVHETDTQYF. V and J are TRBV9 and TRBJ2-3; the match to TRBD2 covers 8 bases. V shed 0 bases, J shed 3 bases, and the junction held 9 bases outside the gene matches. CDR3 length equals 17 residues. Germline lookup yields CDR1 SGDLS and CDR2 YYNGEE.

This clone was picked up a small number of times. This chain uses TRBV7-2 with TRBJ1-6, with TRBD1 identical over 9 bases. Germline CDR1 is SGHTA and CDR2 is FQGNSA. This CDR3 has 17 amino acids. The trim removed 1 base at V and 6 bases at J, leaving 7 bases unmatched. This CDR3 reads CASSLVYRGLSNSPLHF. The DNA of the CDR3 is TGTGCCAGCAGCTTAGTCTACAGGGGGCTCTCTAATTCACCCCTCCACTTT.

The genes are TRBV6-6 and TRBJ2-3; maybe TRBD2 (5 bases). The germline CDR1 and CDR2 sequences are MNHNY and SVGAGI (reference sequence). The CDR3 has 13 amino acids. V dropped 7 bases and J dropped 3 bases, with 11 bases sitting between them. CDR3 DNA sequence: TGTGCCAGCACCCCCCGAGGGACAGATACGCAGTATTTT. Protein product: CASTPRGTDTQYF.

Notes on this clone: One end of the junction does not line up with germline, which may come from a read error. This chain connects TRBV7-2 to TRBJ2-7, with 11 bases that match TRBD2. Germline V gene lookup returns CDR1 SGHTA and CDR2 FQGNSA. The CDR3 covers 14 residues. The CDR3 loop reads CASSIAGGNHEQYF. CDR3 DNA: TGTGCCAGCAGCATAGCGGGGGGGAACCACGAGCAGTACTTC.

The chain employs TRBV5-5 and TRBJ1-4; no definite D call. The CDR3 extends over 13 amino acids. V lost 1 base and J lost 8, with 9 bases in between. The germline gives CDR1 SGHKS, CDR2 YYEKEE (reference sequence). The CDR3, as DNA: TGTGCCAGCAGCTTGTTAGCGGGCGAAAAACTGTTTTTT. Translated, it gives CASSLLAGEKLFF.

The chain is built from TRBV3-1 (or the pseudogene TRBV3-2) and TRBJ1-3, with 8 bases aligning to TRBD1. The CDR3 runs to 15 residues. Trimming at V came to 6 bases and at J to 4 bases, leaving 8 bases not matched to a gene. Germline V lookup: CDR1 LGHDT, CDR2 YNNKEL (reference sequence). In DNA form, the CDR3 reads TGTGCCAGCAGACACAGGGGGAGGACAGGAAACACCATATATTTT. This translates into CASRHRGRTGNTIYF.

The DNA for the CDR3 is TGTGCCAGCAGACTCCAGGGGTACGAGCAGTACTTC. It codes for CASRLQGYEQYF. The rearrangement links TRBV2 to TRBJ2-7; weak D call: TRBD1 (6 bases). Germline CDR1 and CDR2: SNHLY and FYNNEI. The ends were cut back, 6 bases at V and 4 bases at J, with 10 bases in the middle. The CDR3 sequence is 12 residues long.

This chain uses TRBV12-1 with TRBJ1-3; the D call of TRBD1 is as the table states it, not checked on the DNA. TRBV12-1 is reported as a pseudogene. The length of the CDR3 is 16 residues. DNA for the CDR3: TGTGCCAGCAGCCCGAGGACAGGGGGATCGGGAAACACCATATATTTT. Protein: CASSPRTGGSGNTIYF.

This clone came up once. CDR3 sequence: CASRTSGLSFRQYF. CDR3 DNA: TGTGCCAGCAGGACTTCAGGGCTCTCCTTTAGGCAGTACTTC. The V call is TRBV13, the J call TRBJ2-7; D may be TRBD1 (5 bases). This CDR3 comprises 14 residues. Trimming shortened V by 6 bases and J by 9 bases, and 21 bases separated the two germline ends. The germline V gene has CDR1 PRHDT and CDR2 FYEKMQ (reference sequence).

This chain links TRBV24-1 with TRBJ1-1; 8 positions match TRBD1. Germline CDR1 KGHDR, CDR2 SFDVKD. There are 15 residues in the CDR3. With 7 bases clipped from V and 8 bases from J, the junction kept 14 bases outside the gene matches. The CDR3 here is CATSVSDRGSMEAFF. The CDR3 bases are TGTGCCACCAGCGTTAGCGACAGGGGCAGTATGGAAGCTTTCTTT.

V usage is TRBV28 and J usage is TRBJ1-6, with TRBD1 matching over 8 bases. V shed 2 bases, J shed 7 bases, and the junction held 7 bases outside the gene matches. The CDR3 spans 16 residues. The germline gives CDR1 MDHEN, CDR2 SYDVKM. CDR3 coding DNA: TGTGCCAGCAGTTTAAATGTAGGACAGGGCAATTCACCCCTCCACTTT. Protein product: CASSLNVGQGNSPLHF. Full variable domain (outside the CDR3, taken from reference TRBV28 and TRBJ1-6): DVKVTQSSRYLVKRTGEKVFLECVQDMDHENMFWYRQDPGLGLRLIYFSYDVKMKEKGDIPEGYSVSREKKERFSLILESASTNQTSMYLCASSLNVGQGNSPLHFGNGTRLTVT.

The chain combines TRBV6-5 with TRBJ1-4; the match to TRBD1 covers 7 bases. J was trimmed by 8 bases and V by 2 bases; bases with no gene match: 5. The germline CDR1 and CDR2 sequences are MNHEY and SVGAGI. The CDR3 covers 14 residues. DNA for the CDR3: TGTGCCAGCAGTTACCGACAGGGTAGCGAAAAACTGTTTTTT. Translating it yields CASSYRQGSEKLFF.

This clone was detected only a few times. This sequence joins TRBV5-4 and TRBJ1-2, with 8 positions matching TRBD1. This CDR3 comprises 16 residues. J gave up 4 bases and V 2 bases, and 10 bases lay outside the gene matches. From germline, CDR1 is SGHNT and CDR2 YYREEE (reference sequence). CDR3 sequence (DNA): TGTGCCAGCAGCTTTACCGGGACAGGCGCCCCCTATGGCTACACCTTC. This sequence encodes CASSFTGTGAPYGYTF.

V and J are TRBV28 and TRBJ2-5; a possible D gene is TRBD1 (6 bases). The CDR3 extends over 16 amino acids. Per the germline V gene, CDR1 is MDHEN and CDR2 is SYDVKM. With 5 bases removed from V and 1 base from J, the gap between germline ends came to 17 bases. CDR3 sequence reads: CASSPITGQIQETQYF. CDR3 DNA sequence: TGTGCCAGCAGTCCGATAACCGGACAGATCCAAGAGACCCAGTACTTC. The complete variable domain, with remaining parts taken from reference TRBV28 and TRBJ2-5, reads DVKVTQSSRYLVKRTGEKVFLECVQDMDHENMFWYRQDPGLGLRLIYFSYDVKMKEKGDIPEGYSVSREKKERFSLILESASTNQTSMYLCASSPITGQIQETQYFGPGTRLLVL.

The genes are TRBV2 and TRBJ2-5; TRBD1 agrees at 9 bases. Trimming cost V 5 bases and J 5 bases; bases outside gene matches: 9. Germline V gene data show CDR1 as SNHLY and CDR2 as FYNNEI. CDR3 length: 15 residues. The CDR3 DNA sequence: TGTGCCAGCAGTAATCATCCGGGACAGGGTGAGACCCAGTACTTC. It encodes CASSNHPGQGETQYF.